The 21 T cell receptor beta chains listed next were all sequenced from one sample in a study of shared clonotypes between healthy human individuals. Cells designated naive CD8 were CD45RO-negative and were positively selected for CCR7, with terminally differentiated effector memory CD45RA+ cells excluded. Generated by immunoSEQ multiplex PCR, the TCRdb table keeps only in-frame clones and is missing some. The data hold roughly 890,000 clones, with 80% to 95% observed a single time. Sequencing was performed on naive CD8+ T cells sorted from blood. The source is a man aged 30-40 years in good health.

This chain links TRBV10-2 with TRBJ2-3, with 10 bases identical to TRBD2. This CDR3 is built from 15 residues. Germline V gene data show CDR1 as WSHSY and CDR2 as SAAADI. V was pared by 2 bases and J by 2 bases, with 1 base of the junction left unmatched. CDR3 sequence reads: CASSETSGTTDTQYF. CDR3 nucleotides: TGCGCCAGCAGTGAGACTAGCGGGACCACAGATACGCAGTATTTT.

The V gene is TRBV6-5, the J gene TRBJ1-2, with D tentatively TRBD1 (5 bases). From germline, CDR1 is MNHEY and CDR2 SVGAGI. The CDR3 has 15 amino acids. V dropped 5 bases and J dropped 4 bases, with 17 bases sitting between them. In nucleotides, the CDR3 is TGTGCCAGCAGTCCCCCGATGAGGGGCGTCTATGGCTACACCTTC. This sequence encodes CASSPPMRGVYGYTF.

The chain joins TRBV7-8 to TRBJ2-7; TRBD2 aligns across 7 bases. Germline V lookup: CDR1 SGHVS, CDR2 FQNEAQ. J was trimmed by 2 bases and V by 1 base; bases with no gene match: 5. The CDR3 length is 15 residues. The CDR3 DNA follows: TGTGCCAGCAGCTTAGGAGCCGGGACTACCTACGAGCAGTACTTC. Its protein is CASSLGAGTTYEQYF.

V gene TRBV29-1 combines with J gene TRBJ2-5; tentatively, D is TRBD2 (7 bases). The assigned J gene may be wrong: the sequence end matches TRBJ2-7 better. CDR1 is SQVTM, CDR2 ANQGSEA, per germline. There are 13 residues in the CDR3. CDR3 in amino acids: CSAEGGRPYEQYF. The CDR3, as DNA: TGCAGCGCCGAGGGGGGGAGACCCTACGAGCAGTACTTC.

V gene TRBV4-1 combines with J gene TRBJ2-5; the match to TRBD1 covers 7 bases. The CDR3 has 16 residues. In germline, CDR1 is MGHRA, CDR2 YSYEKL. The trim removed 0 bases at V and 2 bases at J, leaving 6 bases unmatched. The CDR3 DNA sequence: TGCGCCAGCAGCCAAGAGGGGACAGACGTACAAGAGACCCAGTACTTC. It encodes CASSQEGTDVQETQYF.

The chain has TRBV4-1 and TRBJ2-3, with D possibly TRBD1 on 6 matching bases. Germline V lookup: CDR1 MGHRA, CDR2 YSYEKL. This CDR3 contains 16 residues. The ends were cut back, 1 base at V and 2 bases at J, with 13 bases in the middle. The CDR3 loop reads CASSQAPQGFTDTQYF. CDR3 coding DNA: TGCGCCAGCAGCCAAGCGCCCCAGGGGTTCACAGATACGCAGTATTTT.

The rearrangement joins TRBV9 to TRBJ2-7; a possible D gene is TRBD1 (5 bases). Germline CDR1 reads SGDLS; CDR2 reads YYNGEE. There are 14 residues in the CDR3. Trimming removed 0 bases from V and 3 bases from J, with 10 bases in between. CDR3 nucleotide sequence: TGTGCCAGCAGCGTAGAGCTCCAGGGCTACGAGCAGTACTTC. It yields the protein CASSVELQGYEQYF.

This rearrangement joins TRBV28 to TRBJ1-2; the D gene is possibly TRBD1 (5 bases). CDR1 MDHEN and CDR2 SYDVKM come from the germline V gene. V was shortened by 6 bases and J by 3 bases, with 11 bases between the two germline ends. The CDR3 spans 13 residues. The CDR3 bases are TGTGCCAGCAGGACAGCCCCAGACTATGGCTACACCTTC. It codes for CASRTAPDYGYTF.

The chain combines TRBV7-9 with TRBJ1-4, with 8 bases matching TRBD1. Per the germline V gene, CDR1 is SEHNR and CDR2 is FQNEAQ (reference sequence). The length of the CDR3 is 16 residues. V was clipped by 5 bases and J by 5 bases; unmatched bases: 10. The CDR3 DNA reads as TGTGCCAGCAGCGGCCCGGGACAGGAAGTAAATGAAAAACTGTTTTTT. Translated, it gives CASSGPGQEVNEKLFF.

CDR3 DNA sequence: TGTGCCAGCAGCTACAGGGGAGTAACGGGGGAGCTGTTTTTT. Its protein is CASSYRGVTGELFF. V and J are TRBV7-2 and TRBJ2-2; TRBD1 matches at 7 bases. The CDR3 has 14 amino acids. Germline V gene lookup returns CDR1 SGHTA and CDR2 FQGNSA. Losses at the gene ends were 4 bases for V and 8 bases for J; bases not matched to a gene: 7.

The V gene is TRBV4-1, the J gene TRBJ2-7; no firm D call. CDR1 is MGHRA and CDR2 is YSYEKL in the germline V gene. Trimming shortened V by 5 bases and J by 0 bases, and 5 bases separated the two germline ends. CDR3 size: 12 residues. CDR3 sequence reads: CASSSDSYEQYF. CDR3 DNA: TGCGCCAGCAGCTCGGACTCCTACGAGCAGTACTTC.

The chain links TRBV27 to TRBJ2-7, with 9 bases lining up with TRBD2. The CDR3 runs 15 residues. Germline V gene lookup returns CDR1 MNHEY and CDR2 SMNVEV (reference sequence). The trim removed 2 bases at V and 2 bases at J, leaving 4 bases unmatched. The CDR3 nucleotides are TGTGCCAGCAGTTTAGCGGGAGGGGGCCCCTACGAGCAGTACTTC. This encodes CASSLAGGGPYEQYF.

The chain combines TRBV19 with TRBJ2-7; D call uncertain. V shed 5 bases and J shed 2 bases, with 10 bases lying between them. Germline assignment: CDR1 LNHDA and CDR2 SQIVND (reference sequence). The CDR3 totals 13 residues. CDR3 DNA: TGTGCCAGTAGTGTCAGTATAACCTACGAGCAGTACTTC. Translated, it gives CASSVSITYEQYF. The full variable domain, with the rest looked up from reference TRBV19 and TRBJ2-7, is DGGITQSPKYLFRKEGQNVTLSCEQNLNHDAMYWYRQDPGQGLRLIYYSQIVNDFQKGDIAEGYSVSREKKESFPLTVTSAQKNPTAFYLCASSVSITYEQYFGPGTRLTVT.

The V gene is TRBV6-4, the J gene TRBJ2-7; D might be TRBD1 or TRBD2, each matching 5 bases. Per the germline V gene, CDR1 is MRHNA and CDR2 is SNTAGT. The V and J ends lost 9 bases and 2 bases respectively, with 29 bases between them. The CDR3 runs to 18 residues. DNA for the CDR3: TGTGCCAGTCCGGGGCTAGGGCTTAAAGGCGGCACTGCCTACGAGCAGTACTTC. As protein: CASPGLGLKGGTAYEQYF.

The rearrangement links TRBV4-3 to TRBJ2-7; either TRBD1 or TRBD2 may fit D (6 bases each). Germline V gene sequence: CDR1 LGHNA, CDR2 YSLEER. The V end lost 4 bases, the J end lost 6 bases, and 25 bases lay between the germline ends. The CDR3 is 17 residues long. CDR3 sequence: CASSPQGTRGGRSEQYF. CDR3 in DNA: TGCGCCAGCAGCCCTCAGGGGACAAGGGGAGGACGGTCCGAGCAGTACTTC.

This sequence joins TRBV7-9 and TRBJ2-3; D not certain. CDR1 SEHNR and CDR2 FQNEAQ come from the germline V gene (reference sequence). The CDR3 runs 15 residues. Trimming cost V 3 bases and J 0 bases, with 10 bases left between them. The CDR3 coding sequence is TGTGCCAGCAGCTTGGGGTCCACTAGCACAGATACGCAGTATTTT. Protein sequence: CASSLGSTSTDTQYF.

The rearrangement joins TRBV7-8 to TRBJ2-3; no reliable D call. V was cut by 2 bases and J by 2 bases, with 20 bases left in between. CDR1 and CDR2 (germline): SGHVS, FQNEAQ. The CDR3 is 18 residues long. CDR3 coding DNA: TGTGCCAGCAGCTTATTACCGCCCGCCGGTCCCCTCACAGATACGCAGTATTTT. It yields the protein CASSLLPPAGPLTDTQYF.

This clone was detected once. The rearrangement uses TRBV19 and TRBJ2-4; tentatively, D is TRBD2 (6 bases). CDR1 and CDR2 (germline): LNHDA, SQIVND (reference sequence). CDR3 length: 16 residues. V was trimmed by 6 bases and J by 0 bases, leaving 15 bases between them. This CDR3 reads CASSLPAGLAKNIQYF. The CDR3, as DNA: TGTGCCAGTAGCTTGCCGGCGGGACTAGCCAAAAACATTCAGTACTTC.

The gene calls are TRBV27 and TRBJ2-1, with 11 positions matching TRBD2. This CDR3 contains 15 residues. Germline assignment: CDR1 MNHEY and CDR2 SMNVEV (reference sequence). After removal of 6 bases from V and 6 bases from J, the junction contained 7 bases not matched to a gene. This CDR3 reads CASSPLAGALNEQFF. CDR3 coding DNA: TGTGCCAGCAGCCCACTAGCGGGAGCTCTCAATGAGCAGTTCTTC.

The chain couples TRBV7-6 to TRBJ2-7; D is possibly TRBD1 or TRBD2 (5 bases each). This CDR3 is built from 14 residues. Germline V gene lookup returns CDR1 SGHVS and CDR2 FNYEAQ. Trimming left V 5 bases short and J 2 bases short, with 13 bases between. The CDR3, as DNA: TGTGCCAGCAGCCCCCGGGACGGCACCTACGAGCAGTACTTC. It translates to CASSPRDGTYEQYF.

This clone was picked up a small number of times. This sequence joins TRBV7-9 and TRBJ2-7; no reliable D call. CDR3 length: 13 amino acids. With 5 bases removed from V and 6 bases from J, the gap between germline ends came to 14 bases. Germline values: CDR1 SEHNR, CDR2 FQNEAQ (reference sequence). The DNA of the CDR3 is TGTGCCAGCAGCCCTACCGCGGAGAGCGAGCAGTACTTC. It encodes CASSPTAESEQYF.